The clone carrying this T cell receptor (beta chain) was recorded at least ten times. These data originate in a study of T-cell reconstitution after alpha-beta-depleted transplantation in children. During its preparation, the TCRbeta library received unique molecular identifiers. MiXCR was run by TCRdb on the PCR reads, yielding one entry per CDR3 protein. The sample includes approximately 340,000 distinct CDR3 sequences, 10% seen only once; the top ten take under 3%. Germline V gene lookup returns CDR1 SGHVS and CDR2 FQNEAQ. Trimming removed 3 bases from V and 10 bases from J, with 16 bases in between. There are 14 residues in the CDR3.

V and J are TRBV7-8 and TRBJ2-1, with D possibly TRBD1 on 5 matching bases. The material was PBMCs from the stem cell graft donor, obtained from the stem cell graft. The TCR was taken from a human donor who donated a stem cell graft to a child with acute lymphoblastic leukemia. The CDR3 DNA reads TGTGCCAGCAGCTTTAGGACATCCCGTGAGGAGCAGTTCTTC. Encoded protein: CASSFRTSREEQFF.